A selection of T cell receptor beta chains follows, all from one sample in a study of blood T cell repertoires in COVID-19. Some clones are missing from TCRdb's copy, which holds only in-frame ones; the method was immunoSEQ multiplex PCR. The profile covers approximately 230,000 clones, with 65% to 85% appearing a single time and roughly 4.2% taken by the ten largest. Sample: peripheral blood. The receptors were gathered from a woman aged 40 to 49 with active or convalescent COVID-19. Both conserved end residues are part of each CDR3. The order of the fields is D gene, J gene, V gene, clone size, CDR3 protein, CDR3 DNA. A D gene is named only where the DNA matches it firmly. The size entry is marked missing in some rows and otherwise reads once, few, many or a size class.

TRBD2 | TRBJ2-3 | TRBV2 | NA | CASSAWGGGIDTQYF | TGTGCCAGCAGTGCTTGGGGCGGGGGTATCGATACGCAGTATTTT
TRBD1 | TRBJ1-2 | TRBV29-1 | NA | CGTGEDYGYTF | TGCGGGACAGGGGAAGACTATGGCTACACCTTC
NA | TRBJ1-1 | TRBV3-1/TRBV3-2 | NA | CASNPGLANTEAFF | TGTGCCAGCAACCCGGGGTTGGCGAACACTGAAGCTTTCTTT
TRBD1 | TRBJ1-6 | TRBV19 | NA | CASSPTGPDSPLHF | TGTGCCAGTAGCCCGACAGGGCCTGATTCACCCCTCCACTTT
TRBD1 | TRBJ2-2 | TRBV6-6 | NA | CASIRDRVSGELFF | TGTGCCAGCATCAGAGACAGGGTATCCGGGGAGCTGTTTTTT
NA | TRBJ1-1 | TRBV6-6 | NA | CASGPGNTEAFF | TGTGCCAGCGGCCCGGGGAACACTGAAGCTTTCTTT
TRBD2 | TRBJ2-1 | TRBV27 | NA | CASSSSGAGNEQFF | TGTGCCAGCAGTTCCAGCGGGGCAGGAAATGAGCAGTTCTTC
NA | TRBJ1-6 | TRBV10-3 | NA | CAICGTDNSPLHF | TGTGCCATCTGCGGGACGGATAATTCACCCCTCCACTTT
NA | TRBJ1-2 | TRBV10-3 | few | CAISERANYGYTF | TGTGCCATCAGTGAACGAGCTAACTATGGCTACACCTTC
TRBD1 | TRBJ1-4 | TRBV7-8 | NA | CASTGTANEKLFF | TGTGCCAGCACTGGGACAGCTAATGAAAAACTGTTTTTT
NA | TRBJ2-2 | TRBV19 | NA | CASSTTSAGELFF | TGTGCCAGTAGTACAACTAGTGCCGGGGAGCTGTTTTTT